This T cell receptor (beta chain) came from a study of prognosis after radiotherapy for stage I lung cancer. Overall study context: While 6 or 7 patients had squamous cell carcinoma tumors, the tumors of about a dozen were adenocarcinoma. Study outcomes and limitations: The tumor specificity of expanded TCR clones remained undetermined. The median unique TCR clone count dropped from approximately 9,100 to 7,200 after stereotactic body radiation therapy.

This clonotype was observed many times. Its antigen remains unidentified. Germline V gene lookup returns CDR1 SQVTM and CDR2 ANQGSEA. This CDR3 comprises 14 residues. Trimming took 6 bases from V and 2 from J; bases not matched to a gene: 7. Starting from genomic DNA, TCR beta CDR3 was amplified through two-round multiplex PCR. For every TRBV and TRBJ gene, a specific primer was used in first-round PCR. MiXCR, applied by TCRdb to the multiplex PCR reads, yields one record per CDR3 protein. The data hold about 59,000 distinct CDR3 sequences, with approximately 25% observed a single time. Specimen: PBMCs, collected before or after stereotactic body radiation therapy (not recorded which). The genes are TRBV29-1 and TRBJ2-7; TRBD1 aligns across 10 bases. The receptor's source is a donor aged 50 or older with non-small cell lung cancer. The DNA of the CDR3 is TGCAGCGTCCTGACAGGGGGCAGAACCTACGAGCAGTACTTC. This encodes CSVLTGGRTYEQYF.